This passage covers 8 T cell receptor beta chains from one sample sequenced in a study of cytomegalovirus exposure and HLA in healthy donors. 13 Jbeta primers and 60 Vbeta primers were used for the PCR. Clones were read by immunoSEQ multiplex PCR, and TCRdb kept only the in-frame ones, dropping some. The profile shows 150,000 to 160,000 clones, under 80% of them singletons. What was sequenced was PBMCs. The origin of the receptors is a man aged 25-45 years in good health and CMV-seronegative.

The chain links TRBV18 to TRBJ1-1; 7 bases agree with TRBD1. Germline values: CDR1 KGHSH, CDR2 LQKENI. Unmatched junction bases numbered 4, after V lost 0 bases and J lost 3 bases. This CDR3 comprises 15 residues. In nucleotides, the CDR3 is TGTGCCAGCTCACCACCGGAGGGGGCGCACACTGAAGCTTTCTTT. It encodes CASSPPEGAHTEAFF.

The gene calls are TRBV4-1 and TRBJ1-1; TRBD1 matches 8 bases. V lost 3 bases to trimming and J lost 1 base; unmatched junction nucleotides: 16. Germline V gene lookup returns CDR1 MGHRA and CDR2 YSYEKL. The CDR3 extends over 19 amino acids. For the CDR3, the DNA is TGCGCCAGCAGCCATCCGTCGCCGGGACAGGAACCCTCGAACACTGAAGCTTTCTTT. It specifies CASSHPSPGQEPSNTEAFF.

The chain carries TRBV7-2 and TRBJ2-1; 11 nucleotides align to TRBD1. Per germline, CDR1 SGHTA and CDR2 FQGNSA. The CDR3 totals 16 residues. Trimming cost V 5 bases and J 6 bases; bases outside gene matches: 9. CDR3 nucleotide sequence: TGTGCCAGCAGCGGACCCGGGACAGGGGGGGTCAATGAGCAGTTCTTC. This translates into CASSGPGTGGVNEQFF.

The chain is built from TRBV5-6 and TRBJ2-5; 7 positions agree with TRBD1. The V segment lost 1 base and the J segment 3 bases; nucleotides outside the gene matches: 6. CDR3 length: 15 amino acids. Germline V lookup: CDR1 SGHDT, CDR2 YYEEEE. In DNA form, the CDR3 reads TGTGCCAGCAGCTTGTCCGGGACAGTCAAAGAGACCCAGTACTTC. Translated, it gives CASSLSGTVKETQYF. The entire variable domain, with the rest obtained from reference TRBV5-6 and TRBJ2-5, is as follows: DAGVTQSPTHLIKTRGQQVTLRCSPKSGHDTVSWYQQALGQGPQFIFQYYEEEERQRGNFPDRFSGHQFPNYSSELNVNALLLGDSALYLCASSLSGTVKETQYFGPGTRLLVL.

J is TRBJ1-4 and V is TRBV7-9; D is perhaps TRBD1 (5 bases). The CDR3 contains 14 residues. Germline V lookup: CDR1 SEHNR, CDR2 FQNEAQ (reference sequence). V gave up 3 bases and J gave up 6 bases, with 11 bases separating them. CDR3: CASSLRGGDEKLFF. DNA for the CDR3: TGTGCCAGCAGCTTGAGGGGAGGGGATGAAAAACTGTTTTTT.

The rearrangement joins TRBV7-2 to TRBJ1-1, with D maybe TRBD1 (6 bases). The CDR3 loop spans 16 amino acids. The V and J ends lost 5 bases and 4 bases respectively, with 20 bases between them. The germline gives CDR1 SGHTA, CDR2 FQGNSA. The DNA for the CDR3 is TGTGCCAGCAGCCCGATAACGGGGGGCTTTGGCACTGAAGCTTTCTTT. As protein: CASSPITGGFGTEAFF.

The J gene is TRBJ1-2, the V gene TRBV4-1; 10 nucleotides match TRBD1. The V gene end was trimmed by 6 bases and the J gene end by 2 bases; junction bases not matched to a gene: 6. CDR3 size: 15 residues. CDR1 is MGHRA, CDR2 YSYEKL, per germline. The CDR3 loop is CASSPGTGANYGYTF. The CDR3 DNA is TGCGCCAGCAGTCCGGGGACAGGGGCGAACTATGGCTACACCTTC.

This clone was recorded only once. The rearrangement links TRBV5-4 to TRBJ2-7, with D possibly being TRBD1 (6 bases). CDR1 and CDR2 (germline): SGHNT, YYREEE (reference sequence). Trimming cost V 4 bases and J 3 bases, with 11 bases left between them. There are 13 residues in the CDR3. The CDR3 protein is CASSVQGIYEQYF. DNA for the CDR3: TGTGCCAGCAGCGTTCAGGGGATCTACGAGCAGTACTTC.